This T cell receptor (beta chain) was captured in a study of blood T cells in healthy people across ages. Study-level background: Per two T cells, template switching captured roughly one barcoded beta molecule. General observations from the study: Donors of long life had a larger count of naive CD4+ cells and greater diversity than aged donors.

Unmatched junction bases numbered 5, after V lost 2 bases and J lost 3 bases. Germline CDR1 reads LGHNA; CDR2 reads YNFKEQ. CDR3 size: 15 residues. This clonotype has more than one count but fewer than ten. Its antigen is currently unknown. This may be a read error: a much more frequent sequence differs by one nucleotide. The second PCR ran about 6 to 12 cycles with a sample-barcoded 5' primer and J-beta primers. From each sample, at least 2.5 million paired-end reads containing CDR3 were obtained. Each CDR3 protein is one row after TCRdb ran MiXCR on the 5' RACE reads. Here the sample spans more than 800,000 distinct CDR3 sequences, around 30% being singletons.

This clonotype originated in a woman of 80 years or more in good health. The sample consisted of blood. This rearrangement joins TRBV4-2 to TRBJ2-5; the match to TRBD2 covers 8 bases. The CDR3 sequence is CASSQPVGREETQYF. In DNA form, the CDR3 reads TGTGCCAGCAGCCAACCGGTCGGGAGGGAAGAGACCCAGTACTTC.